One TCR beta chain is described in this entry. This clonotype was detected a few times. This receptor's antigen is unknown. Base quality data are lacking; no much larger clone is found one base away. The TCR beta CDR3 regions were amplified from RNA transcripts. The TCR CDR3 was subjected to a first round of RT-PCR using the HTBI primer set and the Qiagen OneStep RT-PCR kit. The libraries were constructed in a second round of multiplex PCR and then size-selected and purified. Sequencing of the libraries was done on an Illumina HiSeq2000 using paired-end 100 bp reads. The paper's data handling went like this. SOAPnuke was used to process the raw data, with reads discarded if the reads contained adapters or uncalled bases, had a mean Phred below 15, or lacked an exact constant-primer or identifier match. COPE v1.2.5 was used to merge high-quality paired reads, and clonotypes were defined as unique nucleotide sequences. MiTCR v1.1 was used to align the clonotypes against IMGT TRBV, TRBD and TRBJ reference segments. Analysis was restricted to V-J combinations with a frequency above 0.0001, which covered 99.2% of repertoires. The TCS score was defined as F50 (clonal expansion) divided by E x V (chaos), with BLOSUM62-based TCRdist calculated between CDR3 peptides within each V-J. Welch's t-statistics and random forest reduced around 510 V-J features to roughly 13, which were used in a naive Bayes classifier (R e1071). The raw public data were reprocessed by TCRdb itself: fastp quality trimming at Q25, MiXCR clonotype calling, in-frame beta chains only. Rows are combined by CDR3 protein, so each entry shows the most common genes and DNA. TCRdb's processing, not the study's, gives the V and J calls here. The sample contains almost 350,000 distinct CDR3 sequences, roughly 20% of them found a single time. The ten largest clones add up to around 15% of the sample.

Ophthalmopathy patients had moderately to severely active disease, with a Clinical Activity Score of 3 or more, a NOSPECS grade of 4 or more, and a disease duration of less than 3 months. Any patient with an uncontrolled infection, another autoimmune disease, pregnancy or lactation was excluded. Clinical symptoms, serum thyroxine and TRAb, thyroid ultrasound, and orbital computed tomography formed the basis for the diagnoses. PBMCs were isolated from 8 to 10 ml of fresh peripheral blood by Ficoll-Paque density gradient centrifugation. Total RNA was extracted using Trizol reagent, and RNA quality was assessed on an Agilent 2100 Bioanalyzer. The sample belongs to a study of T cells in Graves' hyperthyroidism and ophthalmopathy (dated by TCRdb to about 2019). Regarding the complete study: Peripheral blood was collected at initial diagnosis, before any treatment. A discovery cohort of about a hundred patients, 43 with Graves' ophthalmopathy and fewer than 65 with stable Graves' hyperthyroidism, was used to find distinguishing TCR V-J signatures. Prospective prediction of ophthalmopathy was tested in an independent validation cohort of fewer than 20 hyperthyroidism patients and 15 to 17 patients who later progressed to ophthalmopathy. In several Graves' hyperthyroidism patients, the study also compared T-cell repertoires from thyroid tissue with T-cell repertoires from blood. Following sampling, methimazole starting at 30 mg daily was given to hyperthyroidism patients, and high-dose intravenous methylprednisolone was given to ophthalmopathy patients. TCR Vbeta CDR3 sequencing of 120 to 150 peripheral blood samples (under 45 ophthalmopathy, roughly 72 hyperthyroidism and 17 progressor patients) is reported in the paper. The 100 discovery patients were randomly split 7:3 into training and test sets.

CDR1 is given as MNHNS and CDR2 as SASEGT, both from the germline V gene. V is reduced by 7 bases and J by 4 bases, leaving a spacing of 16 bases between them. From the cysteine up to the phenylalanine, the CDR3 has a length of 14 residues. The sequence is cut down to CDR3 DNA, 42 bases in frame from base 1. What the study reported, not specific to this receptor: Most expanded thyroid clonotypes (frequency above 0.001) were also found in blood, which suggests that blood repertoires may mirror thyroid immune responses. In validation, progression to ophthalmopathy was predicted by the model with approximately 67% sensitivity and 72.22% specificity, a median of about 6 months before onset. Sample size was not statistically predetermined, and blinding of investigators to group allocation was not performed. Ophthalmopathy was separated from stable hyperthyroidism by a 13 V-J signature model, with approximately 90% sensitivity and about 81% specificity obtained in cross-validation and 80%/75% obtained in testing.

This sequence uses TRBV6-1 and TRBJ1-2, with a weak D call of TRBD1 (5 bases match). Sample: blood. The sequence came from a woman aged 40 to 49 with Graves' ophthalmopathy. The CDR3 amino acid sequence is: CASIGTGGTYGYTF. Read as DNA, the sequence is TGTGCCAGCATCGGAACGGGGGGGACCTATGGCTACACCTTC.